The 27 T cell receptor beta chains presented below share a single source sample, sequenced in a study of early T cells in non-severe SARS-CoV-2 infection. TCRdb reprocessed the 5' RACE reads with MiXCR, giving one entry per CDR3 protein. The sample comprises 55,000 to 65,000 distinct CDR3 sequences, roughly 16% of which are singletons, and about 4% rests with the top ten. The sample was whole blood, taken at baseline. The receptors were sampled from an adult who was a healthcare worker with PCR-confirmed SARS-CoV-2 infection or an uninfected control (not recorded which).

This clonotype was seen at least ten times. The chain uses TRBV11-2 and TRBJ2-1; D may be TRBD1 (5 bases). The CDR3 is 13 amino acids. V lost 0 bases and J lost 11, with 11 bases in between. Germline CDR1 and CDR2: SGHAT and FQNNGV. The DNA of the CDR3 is TGTGCCAGCAGCTTAGATCAAAACAGGAAGCAGTTCTTC. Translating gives CASSLDQNRKQFF.

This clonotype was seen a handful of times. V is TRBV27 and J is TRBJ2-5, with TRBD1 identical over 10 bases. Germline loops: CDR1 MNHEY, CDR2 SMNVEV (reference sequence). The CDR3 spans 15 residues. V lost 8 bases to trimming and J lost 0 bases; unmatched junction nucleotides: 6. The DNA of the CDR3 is TGTGCCAGCCAACCGGGACAGGGGTACCAAGAGACCCAGTACTTC. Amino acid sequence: CASQPGQGYQETQYF.

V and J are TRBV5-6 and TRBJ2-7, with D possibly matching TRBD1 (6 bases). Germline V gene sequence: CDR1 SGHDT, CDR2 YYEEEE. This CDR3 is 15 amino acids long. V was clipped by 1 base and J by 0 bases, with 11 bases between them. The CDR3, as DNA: TGTGCCAGCAGCTTGTTGGTCAGGGGCTCCTACGAGCAGTACTTC. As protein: CASSLLVRGSYEQYF.

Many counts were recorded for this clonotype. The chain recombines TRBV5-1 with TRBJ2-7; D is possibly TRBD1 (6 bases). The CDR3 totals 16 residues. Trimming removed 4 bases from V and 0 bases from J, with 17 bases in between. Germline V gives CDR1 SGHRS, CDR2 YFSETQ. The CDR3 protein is CASSIRDQGNSYEQYF. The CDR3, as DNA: TGCGCCAGCAGCATCCGTGACCAGGGGAACTCCTACGAGCAGTACTTC.

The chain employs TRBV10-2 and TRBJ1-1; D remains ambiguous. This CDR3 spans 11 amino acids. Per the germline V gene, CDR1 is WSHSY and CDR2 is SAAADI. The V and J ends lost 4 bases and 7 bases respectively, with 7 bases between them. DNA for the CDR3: TGCGCCAGCAGTGGCCACCATGAAGCTTTCTTT. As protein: CASSGHHEAFF.

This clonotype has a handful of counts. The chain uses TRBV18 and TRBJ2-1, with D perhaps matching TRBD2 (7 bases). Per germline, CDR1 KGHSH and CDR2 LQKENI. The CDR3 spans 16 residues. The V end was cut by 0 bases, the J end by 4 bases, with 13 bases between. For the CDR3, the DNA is TGTGCCAGCTCACCACCGTCGGGGGGCAATTACAATGAGCAGTTCTTC. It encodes CASSPPSGGNYNEQFF.

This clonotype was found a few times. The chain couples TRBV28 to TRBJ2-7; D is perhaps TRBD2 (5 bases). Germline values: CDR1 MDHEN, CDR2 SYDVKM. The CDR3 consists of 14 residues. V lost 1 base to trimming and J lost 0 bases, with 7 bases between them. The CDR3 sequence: CASSLLDSSYEQYF. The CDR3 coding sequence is TGTGCCAGCAGTTTATTGGACTCCTCCTACGAGCAGTACTTC.

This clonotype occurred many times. CDR3 sequence (DNA): TGCAGTGCTTACACCGCTAGCACAGATACGCAGTATTTT. It translates to CSAYTASTDTQYF. The chain links TRBV20-1 to TRBJ2-3; D uncertain. The CDR3 loop spans 13 amino acids. The germline CDR1 and CDR2 sequences are DFQATT and SNEGSKA (reference sequence). V lost 5 bases and J lost 0, with 9 bases in between.

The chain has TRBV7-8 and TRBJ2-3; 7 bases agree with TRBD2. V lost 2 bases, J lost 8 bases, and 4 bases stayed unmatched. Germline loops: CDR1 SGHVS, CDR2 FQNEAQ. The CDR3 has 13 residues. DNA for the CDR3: TGTGCCAGCAGCTTAATGGCGGGAGCTACGCAGTATTTT. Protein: CASSLMAGATQYF.

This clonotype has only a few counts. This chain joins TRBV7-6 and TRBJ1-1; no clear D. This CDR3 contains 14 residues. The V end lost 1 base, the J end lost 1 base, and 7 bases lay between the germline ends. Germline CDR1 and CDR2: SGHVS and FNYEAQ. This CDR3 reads CASSLDRANTEAFF. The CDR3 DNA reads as TGTGCCAGCAGCTTAGACAGAGCGAACACTGAAGCTTTCTTT.

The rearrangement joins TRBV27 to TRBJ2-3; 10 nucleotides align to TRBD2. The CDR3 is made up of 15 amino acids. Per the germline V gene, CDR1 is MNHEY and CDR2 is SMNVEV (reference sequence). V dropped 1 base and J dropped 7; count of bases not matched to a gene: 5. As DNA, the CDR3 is TGTGCCAGCAGTTTATTATCAGCGGGGGGGCATACGCAGTATTTT. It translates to CASSLLSAGGHTQYF.

CDR3 sequence reads: CASTPGGGVDEQFF. In DNA, the CDR3 is TGTGCCAGCACCCCGGGGGGGGGCGTGGATGAGCAGTTCTTC. The chain recombines TRBV11-2 with TRBJ2-1; 8 nucleotides align to TRBD2. Germline CDR1 SGHAT, CDR2 FQNNGV. This CDR3 has 14 residues. V was pared by 7 bases and J by 8 bases, with 10 bases of the junction left unmatched. The complete variable domain, with remaining parts taken from reference TRBV11-2 and TRBJ2-1, reads EAGVAQSPRYKIIEKRQSVAFWCNPISGHATLYWYQQILGQGPKLLIQFQNNGVVDDSQLPKDRFSAERLKGVDSTLKIQPAKLEDSAVYLCASTPGGGVDEQFFGPGTRLTVL.

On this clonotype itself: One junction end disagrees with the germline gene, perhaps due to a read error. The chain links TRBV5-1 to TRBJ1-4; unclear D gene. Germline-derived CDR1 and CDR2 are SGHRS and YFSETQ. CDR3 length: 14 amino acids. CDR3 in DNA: TGCGCCAGCAGCTCTGGCGGACGCGGTGAAATACTGTTTTTT. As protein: CASSSGGRGEILFF.

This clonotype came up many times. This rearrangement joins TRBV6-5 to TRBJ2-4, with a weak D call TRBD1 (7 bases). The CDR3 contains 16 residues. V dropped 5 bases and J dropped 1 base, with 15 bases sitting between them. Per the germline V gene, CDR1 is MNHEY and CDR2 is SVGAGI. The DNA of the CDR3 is TGTGCCAGCAGTACACAGGGGAGCGGGGCCAAAAACATTCAGTACTTC. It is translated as CASSTQGSGAKNIQYF.

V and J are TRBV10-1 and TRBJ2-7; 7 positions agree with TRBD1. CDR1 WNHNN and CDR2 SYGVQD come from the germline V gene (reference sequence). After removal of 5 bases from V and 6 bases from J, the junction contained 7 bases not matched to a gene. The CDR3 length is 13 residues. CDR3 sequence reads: CASSLSQGSEQYF. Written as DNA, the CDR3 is TGCGCCAGCAGTCTATCACAGGGGAGCGAGCAGTACTTC.

The CDR3 is CASSRRTGTGGAYEQYF. The DNA of the CDR3 is TGCGCCAGCAGCCGGCGTACCGGGACAGGGGGCGCGTACGAGCAGTACTTC. The chain joins TRBV5-1 to TRBJ2-7; 12 bases agree with TRBD1. This CDR3 has 17 amino acids. CDR1 and CDR2 from the germline V gene are SGHRS and YFSETQ. With V trimmed by 4 bases and J by 4 bases, 12 bases remained unmatched.

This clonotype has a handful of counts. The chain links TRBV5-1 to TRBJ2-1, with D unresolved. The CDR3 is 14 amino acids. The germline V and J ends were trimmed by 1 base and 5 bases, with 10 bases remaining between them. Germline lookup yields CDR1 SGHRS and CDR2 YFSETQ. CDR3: CASSLILENNEQFF. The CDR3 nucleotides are TGCGCCAGCAGCTTGATTTTGGAAAACAATGAGCAGTTCTTC. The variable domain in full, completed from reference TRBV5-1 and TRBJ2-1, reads KAGVTQTPRYLIKTRGQQVTLSCSPISGHRSVSWYQQTPGQGLQFLFEYFSETQRNKGNFPGRFSGRQFSNSRSEMNVSTLELGDSALYLCASSLILENNEQFFGPGTRLTVL.

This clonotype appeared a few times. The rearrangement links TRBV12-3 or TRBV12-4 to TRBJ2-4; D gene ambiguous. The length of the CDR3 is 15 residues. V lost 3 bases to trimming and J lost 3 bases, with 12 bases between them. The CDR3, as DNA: TGTGCCAGCAGTTTCGTAATGTGGGACAAAAACATTCAGTACTTC. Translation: CASSFVMWDKNIQYF.

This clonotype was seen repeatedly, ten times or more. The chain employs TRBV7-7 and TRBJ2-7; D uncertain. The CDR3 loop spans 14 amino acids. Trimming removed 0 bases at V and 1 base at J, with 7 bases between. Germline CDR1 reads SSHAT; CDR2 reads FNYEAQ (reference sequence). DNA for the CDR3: TGTGCCAGCAGCTTAGCGCTAGATTCCTACGAGCAGTACTTC. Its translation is CASSLALDSYEQYF. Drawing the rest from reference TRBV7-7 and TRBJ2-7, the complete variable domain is GAGVSQSPRYKVTKRGQDVTLRCDPISSHATLYWYQQALGQGPEFLTYFNYEAQPDKSGLPSDRFSAERPEGSISTLTIQRTEQRDSAMYRCASSLALDSYEQYFGPGTRLTVT.

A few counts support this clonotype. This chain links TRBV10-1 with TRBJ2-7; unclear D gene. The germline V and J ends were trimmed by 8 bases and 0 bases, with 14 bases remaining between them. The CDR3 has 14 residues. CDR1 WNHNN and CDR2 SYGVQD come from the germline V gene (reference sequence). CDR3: CASSPSDGSYEQYF. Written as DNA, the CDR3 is TGCGCCAGCTCCCCCTCGGACGGCTCCTACGAGCAGTACTTC.

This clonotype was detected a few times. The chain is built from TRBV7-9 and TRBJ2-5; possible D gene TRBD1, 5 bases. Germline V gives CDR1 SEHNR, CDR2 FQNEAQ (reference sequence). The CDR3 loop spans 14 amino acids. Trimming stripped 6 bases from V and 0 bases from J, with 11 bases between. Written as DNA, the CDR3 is TGTGCCAGCAGTTGGGGCCGGGACCAAGAGACCCAGTACTTC. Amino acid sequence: CASSWGRDQETQYF.

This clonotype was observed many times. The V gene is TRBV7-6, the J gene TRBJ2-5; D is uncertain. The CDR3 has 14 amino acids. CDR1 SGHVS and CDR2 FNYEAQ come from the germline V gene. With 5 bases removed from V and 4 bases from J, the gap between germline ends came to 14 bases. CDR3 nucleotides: TGTGCCAGCAGCACCGGTCCCAGATTAGAGACCCAGTACTTC. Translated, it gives CASSTGPRLETQYF.

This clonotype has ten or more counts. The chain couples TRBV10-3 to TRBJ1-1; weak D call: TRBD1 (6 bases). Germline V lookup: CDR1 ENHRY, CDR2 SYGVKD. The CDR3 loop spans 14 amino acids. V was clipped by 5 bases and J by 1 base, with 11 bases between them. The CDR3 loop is CAISPGGGNTEAFF. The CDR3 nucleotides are TGTGCCATCAGTCCAGGAGGGGGGAACACTGAAGCTTTCTTT.

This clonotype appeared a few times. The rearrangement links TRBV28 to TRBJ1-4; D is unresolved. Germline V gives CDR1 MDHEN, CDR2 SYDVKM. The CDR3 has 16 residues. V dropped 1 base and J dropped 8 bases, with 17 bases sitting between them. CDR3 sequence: CASSLFGVGREEKLFF. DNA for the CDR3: TGTGCCAGCAGTTTATTTGGCGTCGGCCGGGAAGAAAAACTGTTTTTT.

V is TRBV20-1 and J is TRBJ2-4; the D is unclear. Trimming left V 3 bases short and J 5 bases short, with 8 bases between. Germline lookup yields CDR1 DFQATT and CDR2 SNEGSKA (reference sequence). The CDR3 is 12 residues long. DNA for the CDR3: TGCAGTGCTAGGAGAATTCAAAACATTCAGTACTTC. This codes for CSARRIQNIQYF.

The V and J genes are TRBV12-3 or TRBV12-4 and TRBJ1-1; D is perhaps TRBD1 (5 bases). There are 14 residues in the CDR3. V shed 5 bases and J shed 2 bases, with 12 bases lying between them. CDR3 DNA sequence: TGTGCCAGCAGTATATGGGACGTAAACACTGAAGCTTTCTTT. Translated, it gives CASSIWDVNTEAFF.

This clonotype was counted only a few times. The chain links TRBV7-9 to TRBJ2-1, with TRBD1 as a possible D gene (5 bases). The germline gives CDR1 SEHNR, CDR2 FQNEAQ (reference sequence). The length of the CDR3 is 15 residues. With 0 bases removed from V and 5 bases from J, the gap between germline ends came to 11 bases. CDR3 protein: CASSLAVGAHNEQFF. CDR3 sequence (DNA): TGTGCCAGCAGCTTAGCCGTAGGGGCCCACAATGAGCAGTTCTTC.